A selection of T cell receptor beta chains follows, all from one sample in a study of blood T cell repertoires in COVID-19. Sequencing was performed with immunoSEQ multiplex PCR; in TCRdb, only in-frame clones are kept and a portion is missing. Of about 160,000 clones in the sample, 85% to 90% are singletons; the top ten hold about 9.4%. The material sequenced was peripheral blood. These receptor sequences come from a woman aged 65 to 85 with COVID-19, enrolled during active disease. CDR3s leave out the opening cysteine and the closing phenylalanine or tryptophan.

V gene	J gene	CDR3 protein
TRBV19	TRBJ2-6	ASSRQGMSGANVLT
TRBV3-1/TRBV3-2	TRBJ1-5	ASSLGQGLQPQH
TRBV19	TRBJ1-1	ASSASRRAF
TRBV19	TRBJ2-1	ASSMGREGQF
TRBV7-2	TRBJ1-3	ASSLRTGLASGNTIY
TRBV4-1	TRBJ2-6	ASSLMGQGGAGANVLT
TRBV12-5	TRBJ2-3	ASGLAGTDTQY
TRBV2	TRBJ1-5	ASSTDRDQPQH
TRBV5-1	TRBJ2-7	ASSTGYGGAPGYEQY
TRBV18	TRBJ2-3	ASRRSTSTDTQY
TRBV18	TRBJ1-4	ASSPGDKSNEKLF
TRBV12-3/TRBV12-4	TRBJ1-2	ASSATGRGYT
TRBV14	TRBJ2-1	ASSQVSITDRTYNEQF
TRBV28	TRBJ1-1	ASSFRQPNTEAF
TRBV19	TRBJ2-3	ASSIGGSGGPEGTQY
TRBV10-3	TRBJ1-4	AISDFINEKLF
TRBV9	TRBJ1-6	ASSVGTGGQNSPLH
TRBV28	TRBJ1-5	ASRRGNQPQH
TRBV7-9	TRBJ2-3	ASSITSGGADTQY
TRBV15	TRBJ1-4	ATSRGGGFNEKLF
TRBV29-1	TRBJ1-5	SVEEFLRQPQH
TRBV6-5	TRBJ1-2	ASSPGRDYYGYT
TRBV19	TRBJ2-1	ASSMDRAYNEQF
TRBV4-1	TRBJ2-1	ASSQGTGNPDEQF
TRBV7-9	TRBJ1-4	ASSLASNRV
TRBV7-2	TRBJ2-3	ATDRGSTDTQY
TRBV6-5	TRBJ2-5	ASTGGEETQY
TRBV27	TRBJ1-6	ASSPQGTGSPLH
TRBV7-9	TRBJ2-4	ASSLGGQGGLWY
TRBV5-8	TRBJ1-2	ASSPTGRGYT